This entry describes one T cell receptor (beta chain). What it binds is unknown. Time point in this sample: cycle 4 day 1 (C4D1), after 5 to 7 weeks of nivolumab. Exposure to brentuximab vedotin varied, and each patient had relapsed following autologous stem cell transplantation. This CDR3 comprises 12 residues. V was pared by 0 bases and J by 2 bases, with 4 bases between. Germline V gene lookup returns CDR1 GTSNPN and CDR2 SVGIG (reference sequence). The source of the sample is a study of PD-1 blockade in classical Hodgkin lymphoma. Whole-study results and caveats: Sources of repertoire differences remain undefined, possibly disease activity or prior therapy.

Profiled with immunoSEQ multiplex PCR; TCRdb holds only in-frame clones, not every one. The table includes 20,000 or so clones, 80% detected once. This chain connects TRBV30 to TRBJ1-1; unclear D gene. This material consisted of peripheral blood mononuclear cells (PBMCs), taken before the fourth cycle of nivolumab. The source is a human donor with classical Hodgkin lymphoma. This CDR3 is CAWSVINTEAFF. CDR3 coding DNA: TGTGCCTGGAGTGTCATTAACACTGAAGCTTTCTTT.